The 4 T cell receptor beta chains below all came from one sample that was sequenced in a study of blood T cell repertoires in COVID-19. Sequencing was performed with immunoSEQ multiplex PCR; in TCRdb, only in-frame clones are kept and a portion is missing. The top ten clones hold around 2% of a sample with 100,000 or so clones, about four fifths of them seen once. The specimen sequenced was peripheral blood. The receptor set was obtained from a man aged 65 to 79 with active or convalescent COVID-19.

The chain uses TRBV7-2 and TRBJ2-1; TRBD1 aligns across 7 bases. Trimming cost V 5 bases and J 2 bases; bases outside gene matches: 6. This CDR3 has 15 amino acids. Germline CDR1 is SGHTA and CDR2 is FQGNSA. As DNA, the CDR3 is TGTGCCAGCAGCATCACAGGGGTCCCCTACAATGAGCAGTTCTTC. Protein sequence: CASSITGVPYNEQFF. Filled out from reference TRBV7-2 and TRBJ2-1, the complete variable domain reads GAGVSQSPSNKVTEKGKDVELRCDPISGHTALYWYRQSLGQGLEFLIYFQGNSAPDKSGLPSDRFSAERTGGSVSTLTIQRTQQEDSAVYLCASSITGVPYNEQFFGPGTRLTVL.

This clone was seen a handful of times. The V gene is TRBV23-1, the J gene TRBJ1-3, with TRBD1 identical over 8 bases. TRBV23-1 is assigned to the ORF class and has an uncertain function. CDR3 length: 14 residues. J was trimmed by 4 bases and V by 8 bases; bases with no gene match: 7. DNA of the CDR3: TGCGCCAGCGCCCCGACAGGGGAAGGAAACACCATATATTTT. Translated: CASAPTGEGNTIYF.

The V gene is TRBV6-5, the J gene TRBJ1-5; D is undetermined. This CDR3 has 12 residues. Germline V CDR1 and CDR2: MNHEY, SVGAGI. Trimming removed 5 bases from V and 4 bases from J, with 6 bases in between. The CDR3 protein is CASSNPNQPQHF. In nucleotides, the CDR3 is TGTGCCAGCAGTAATCCTAATCAGCCCCAGCATTTT.

Only a few counts were recorded for this clone. The junction departs from germline at one end; a sequencing error may be responsible. V gene TRBV6-1 combines with J gene TRBJ1-6, with D perhaps matching TRBD1 (5 bases). Germline loops: CDR1 MNHNS, CDR2 SASEGT. The CDR3 contains 15 residues. CDR3 protein: CASSEASGYNSPLHF. The CDR3 nucleotides are TGTGCCAGCAGCGAAGCTTCAGGGTATAATTCACCCCTCCACTTT.